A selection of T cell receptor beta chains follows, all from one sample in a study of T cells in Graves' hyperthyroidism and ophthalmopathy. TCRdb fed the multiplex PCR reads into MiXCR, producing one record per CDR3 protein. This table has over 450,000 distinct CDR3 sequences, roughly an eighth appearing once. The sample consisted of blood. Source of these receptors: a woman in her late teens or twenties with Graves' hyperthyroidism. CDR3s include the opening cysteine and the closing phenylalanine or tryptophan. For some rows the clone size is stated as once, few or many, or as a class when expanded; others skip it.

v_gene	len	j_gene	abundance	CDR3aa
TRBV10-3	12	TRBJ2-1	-	CAISESAGVKFF
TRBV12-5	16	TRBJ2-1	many	CASGSPGAGLNNEQFF
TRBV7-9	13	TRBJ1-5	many	CASGPQGAQPQHF
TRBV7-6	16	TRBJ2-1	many	CASSATTGPTYNEQFF
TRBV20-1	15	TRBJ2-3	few	CSARGRGLVTDTQYF
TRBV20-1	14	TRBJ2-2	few	CSARQGQNTGELFF
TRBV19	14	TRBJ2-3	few	CASRSLAGGDTQYF
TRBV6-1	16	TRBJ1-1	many	CASSELGGRWSTEAFF
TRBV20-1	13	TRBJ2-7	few	CSAREGTGAEQYF
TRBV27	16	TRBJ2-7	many	CASRGVVRTGLYEQYF
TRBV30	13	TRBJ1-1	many	CAWRLPGNTEAFF
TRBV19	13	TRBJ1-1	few	CASSINGNTEAFF
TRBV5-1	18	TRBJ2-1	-	CASGPILAGGSSYNEQFF
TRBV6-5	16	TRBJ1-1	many	CASSYGPRRRGTEAFF
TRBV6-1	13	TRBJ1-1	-	CASYRQGGVGAFF
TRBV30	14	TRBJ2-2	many	CAWKDTPNTGELFF
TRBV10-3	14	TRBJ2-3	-	CAINLGQSSDTQYF
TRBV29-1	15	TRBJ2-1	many	CSVDGMGLAPNEQFF
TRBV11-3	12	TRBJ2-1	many	CASSLDPGTRFF
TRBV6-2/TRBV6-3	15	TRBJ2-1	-	CASSALAGPYNEQFF